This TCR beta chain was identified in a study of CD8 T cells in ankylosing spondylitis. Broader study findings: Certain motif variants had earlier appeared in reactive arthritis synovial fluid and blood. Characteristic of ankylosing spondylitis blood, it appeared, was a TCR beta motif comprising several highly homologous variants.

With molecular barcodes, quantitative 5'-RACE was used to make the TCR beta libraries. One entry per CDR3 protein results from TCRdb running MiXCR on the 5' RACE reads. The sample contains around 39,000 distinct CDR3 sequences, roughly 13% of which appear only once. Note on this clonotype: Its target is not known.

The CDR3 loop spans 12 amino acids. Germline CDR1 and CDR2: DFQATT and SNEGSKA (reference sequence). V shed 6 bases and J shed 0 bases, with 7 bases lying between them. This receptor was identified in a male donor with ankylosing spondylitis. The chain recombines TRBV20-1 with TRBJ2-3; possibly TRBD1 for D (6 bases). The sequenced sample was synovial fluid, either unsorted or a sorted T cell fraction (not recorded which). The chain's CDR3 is CSAGTSTDTQYF. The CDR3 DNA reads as TGCAGTGCCGGGACAAGCACAGATACGCAGTATTTT.